The clone carrying this T cell receptor (beta chain) was detected many times. Its antigen is as yet unknown. Constant-segment primers were used for 5'RACE, and the resulting TCR alpha and TCR beta cDNA libraries carried sample barcodes and UMIs. One entry per CDR3 protein, called by TCRdb with MiXCR from the 5' RACE reads. Here the sample spans about 170,000 distinct CDR3 sequences, around 13% being singletons. The data originate from a study of T-cell memory formation after mild COVID-19. Study context: TCR clusters mostly belonged to single donors.

Study-wide findings and caveats: Largely, contracting CD4+ clones fell within CM and EM, and contracting CD8+ clones within EMRA. Pre-infection memory harbored some responding clones, suggesting cross-reactive memory joined.

This clonotype originated in a man younger than 35 who had mild COVID-19 (a few samples of this study predate the infection). Cell type and time point are not known. Sequencing input: PBMCs or a T cell subset sorted from them (not recorded which).

DNA for the CDR3: TGTGCCAGCAGTCCGCGAACCGGGACTAGCGGGGCCTTATACGAGCAGTACTTC. Amino acids: CASSPRTGTSGALYEQYF. The V gene is TRBV6-6, the J gene TRBJ2-7; TRBD2 matches at 13 bases. CDR3 size: 18 residues. The V gene end was trimmed by 5 bases and the J gene end by 4 bases; junction bases not matched to a gene: 14. Looked up from germline, CDR1 is MNHNY and CDR2 is SVGAGI (reference sequence).